This T cell receptor (beta chain) is drawn from a study of control samples from healthy donors and cancer patients. CDR3 length: 11 amino acids. Trimming shortened V by 5 bases and J by 5 bases, and 5 bases separated the two germline ends. Germline V lookup: CDR1 MNHNY, CDR2 SVGAGI (reference sequence). TCRdb's copy holds only in-frame clones and misses some; the assay was immunoSEQ multiplex PCR. The sample shows 70,000 to 90,000 clones, around 94% of them seen only once. This clonotype was obtained from a woman between 18 and 30 years old in good health. This chain connects TRBV6-6 to TRBJ2-3; D not resolved. Sequencing input: blood. CDR3 amino acids: CASSTIDTQYF. The CDR3 coding sequence is TGTGCCAGCAGTACGATAGATACGCAGTATTTT.